The sequence of this T cell receptor (beta chain) was determined in a study of cytomegalovirus exposure and HLA in healthy donors. The PCR made use of 60 Vbeta and 13 Jbeta primers. Some clones are missing from TCRdb's copy, which holds only in-frame ones; the method was immunoSEQ multiplex PCR. The data contain 120,000 or so clones, 78% of them singletons. The study's findings and limits: Versus the roughly 700-donor mean, an Asian-associated ancestry cluster reportedly showed fewer N-insertions in a later analysis.

On this clone itself: Antigen unknown.

This TCR was recovered from a woman aged 40 to 50 in good health and CMV-seronegative. The source material was PBMCs.

The CDR3 loop reads CATSDGLASSYEQYF. The DNA of the CDR3 is TGTGCCACCAGCGACGGACTAGCAAGCTCCTACGAGCAGTACTTC. The rearrangement joins TRBV15 to TRBJ2-7, with 8 positions matching TRBD2. With V trimmed by 5 bases and J by 0 bases, 6 bases remained unmatched. This CDR3 has 15 amino acids. CDR1 is LNHNV, CDR2 YYDKDF, per germline (reference sequence).